What follows are 8 T cell receptor beta chains derived from one specimen sequenced in a study of shared clonotypes between healthy human individuals. Generated by immunoSEQ multiplex PCR, the TCRdb table keeps only in-frame clones and is missing some. In the table there are more than 2,000,000 clones, around nine tenths of which are singletons. The sequencing sample was made of naive CD4+ T cells sorted from blood. Described subset: CD45RA+ positively selected. These receptors all stem from a man younger than 35 in good health.

In this sample, this clone turned up once. The chain uses TRBV6-5 and TRBJ2-7, with a tentative D call TRBD1 (5 bases). This CDR3 has 15 amino acids. CDR1 and CDR2 (germline): MNHEY, SVGAGI. V was trimmed by 2 bases and J by 0 bases, leaving 11 bases between them. The CDR3 sequence: CASSYAPRGSYEQYF. CDR3 sequence (DNA): TGTGCCAGCAGTTACGCACCTAGGGGCTCCTACGAGCAGTACTTC.

This chain joins TRBV5-4 and TRBJ2-1; TRBD1 aligns across 7 bases. Germline CDR1 reads SGHNT; CDR2 reads YYREEE (reference sequence). The CDR3 runs to 15 residues. Losses at the gene ends were 5 bases for V and 6 bases for J; bases not matched to a gene: 11. The CDR3 coding sequence is TGTGCCAGCAGAACCGACAGGGAATTTTCCAATGAGCAGTTCTTC. As protein: CASRTDREFSNEQFF.

The rearrangement joins TRBV4-2 to TRBJ1-3; D unresolved. V lost 0 bases to trimming and J lost 0 bases, with 15 bases between them. CDR1 and CDR2 from the germline V gene are LGHNA and YNFKEQ. The CDR3 totals 18 residues. CDR3 in DNA: TGTGCCAGCAGCCAAGATCAGGCCAGAACTGACTCTGGAAACACCATATATTTT. Translated, it gives CASSQDQARTDSGNTIYF.

This clone appeared a single time. This chain joins TRBV6-1 and TRBJ2-3, with a possible D match to TRBD2 (6 bases). V was clipped by 7 bases and J by 2 bases, with 16 bases between them. Germline values: CDR1 MNHNS, CDR2 SASEGT. CDR3 length equals 15 residues. CDR3 in DNA: TGTGCCAGCAATAACGGGGGACCCCTCACAGATACGCAGTATTTT. As protein: CASNNGGPLTDTQYF.

A word on this clone: The junction does not match germline at one end; this may be a read error. The chain combines TRBV7-7 with TRBJ2-6; D is uncertain. Germline assignment: CDR1 SSHAT and CDR2 FNYEAQ (reference sequence). This CDR3 is built from 15 residues. The CDR3 here is CASSLSHSGANVLTF. Written as DNA, the CDR3 is TGTGCTAGCAGCCTGAGCCACTCTGGGGCCAACGTCCTGACTTTC.

In regard to this clone: A read error may account for a junction end that differs from germline. The chain recombines TRBV7-6 with TRBJ2-7; TRBD2 aligns across 10 bases. Germline V gene sequence: CDR1 SGHVS, CDR2 FNYEAQ. The CDR3 is made up of 16 amino acids. The CDR3: CVSSLAEASGSYEQYF. The DNA for the CDR3 is TGTGTCAGCAGCTTAGCGGAAGCTAGCGGGAGTTACGAGCAGTACTTC.

This chain uses TRBV11-3 with TRBJ1-3; 7 positions match TRBD1. CDR1 and CDR2 from the germline V gene are SGHNT and YENEEA. V gave up 5 bases and J gave up 0 bases; unmatched junction bases: 7. The CDR3 length is 16 residues. In nucleotides, the CDR3 is TGTGCCAGCAGCCAAGGGGGCAAGAGCTCTGGAAACACCATATATTTT. Protein sequence: CASSQGGKSSGNTIYF.

The J gene is TRBJ2-1, the V gene TRBV29-1, with TRBD2 as a possible D gene (5 bases). The CDR3 has 18 residues. Looked up from germline, CDR1 is SQVTM and CDR2 is ANQGSEA. V was shortened by 1 base and J by 0 bases, with 19 bases between the two germline ends. Written as DNA, the CDR3 is TGCAGCGTTGAAGGAGCTAGCAAGAGGAAGAGCTCCTACAATGAGCAGTTCTTC. The encoded protein is CSVEGASKRKSSYNEQFF.